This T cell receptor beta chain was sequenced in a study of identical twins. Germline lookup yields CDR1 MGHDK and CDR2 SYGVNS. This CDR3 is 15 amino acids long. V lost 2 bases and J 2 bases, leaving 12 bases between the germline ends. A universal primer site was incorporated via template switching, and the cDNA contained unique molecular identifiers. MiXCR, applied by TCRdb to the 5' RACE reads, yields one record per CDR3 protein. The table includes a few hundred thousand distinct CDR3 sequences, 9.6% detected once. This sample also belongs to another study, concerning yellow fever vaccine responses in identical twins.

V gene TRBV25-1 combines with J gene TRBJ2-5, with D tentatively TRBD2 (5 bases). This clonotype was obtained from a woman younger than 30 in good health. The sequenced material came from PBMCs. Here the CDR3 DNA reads TGTGCCAGCAGTGAACCAAGGAGCGGACAAGAGACCCAGTACTTC. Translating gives CASSEPRSGQETQYF.